This T cell receptor beta chain was recovered during a study of cytomegalovirus exposure and HLA in healthy donors. PCR involved 60 Vbeta and 13 Jbeta primers. Libraries were prepared by immunoSEQ multiplex PCR; TCRdb keeps only in-frame clonotypes and omits some of them. Here the sample spans more than 85,000 clones, over 65% being singletons. Study results and limitations: CMV serostatus alone was available as immune exposure information. Presence/absence comparisons presumed near-even sequencing depth among donors. Despite most TCR sequences being rare, some public TCRs occurred in many donors. In vitro work confirmed that three CMV-associated chains recognize CMV antigens.

Regarding this clone: Its specificity is not known.

This receptor was taken from a man aged 40-49 years in good health and CMV-seronegative. Sample: PBMCs.

The CDR3 region is CASRKDRAYQETQYF. In DNA, the CDR3 is TGTGCCAGCAGGAAGGACAGGGCGTACCAAGAGACCCAGTACTTC. The chain couples TRBV2 to TRBJ2-5; 8 bases are a match to TRBD1. V gave up 6 bases and J gave up 0 bases; unmatched junction bases: 6. Germline CDR1 reads SNHLY; CDR2 reads FYNNEI. The CDR3 contains 15 residues.